The clone carrying this TCR beta chain has only a few counts. What it binds is unknown. The CDR3 runs to 17 residues. Between the trimmed V and J ends, which lost 5 bases and 0 bases, there was a span of 18 bases. Germline V gene lookup returns CDR1 ENHRY and CDR2 SYGVKD. The entry originates in a study of T cells in Graves' hyperthyroidism and ophthalmopathy. Whole-study results and caveats: Most thyroid-expanded clonotypes above 0.001 were also found in blood. Ophthalmopathy stood apart from stable hyperthyroidism in a 13 V-J model.

The authors obtained PBMCs from roughly 10 ml of fresh peripheral blood. RNA transcripts were the template for amplifying TCR beta CDR3 regions. HTBI primers were used for first-round RT-PCR of the TCR CDR3. TCRdb reprocessed the multiplex PCR reads with MiXCR, giving one entry per CDR3 protein. The table lists hundreds of thousands of distinct CDR3 sequences, 13% of them singletons. The sample consisted of blood. This clonotype was sampled from a woman younger than 35 with Graves' hyperthyroidism. The J gene is TRBJ2-3, the V gene TRBV10-3; D may be TRBD1 or TRBD2 (6 bases each). The CDR3 protein is CAISLDSGHPSTDTQYF. Written as DNA, the CDR3 is TGTGCCATCAGTTTGGACAGCGGGCACCCTAGCACAGATACGCAGTATTTT.